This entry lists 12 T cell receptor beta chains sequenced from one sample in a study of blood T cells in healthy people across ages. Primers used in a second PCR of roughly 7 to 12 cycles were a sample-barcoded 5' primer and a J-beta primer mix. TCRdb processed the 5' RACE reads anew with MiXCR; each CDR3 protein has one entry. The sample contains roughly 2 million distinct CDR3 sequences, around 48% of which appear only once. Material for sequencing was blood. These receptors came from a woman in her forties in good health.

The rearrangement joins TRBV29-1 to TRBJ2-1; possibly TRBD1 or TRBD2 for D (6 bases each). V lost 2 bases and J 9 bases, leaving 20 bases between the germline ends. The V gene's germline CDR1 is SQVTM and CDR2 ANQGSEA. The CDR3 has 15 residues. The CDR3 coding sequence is TGCAGCGTTGAATCGTTTCGGGGGCTGGGCGGTGAGCAGTTCTTC. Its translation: CSVESFRGLGGEQFF.

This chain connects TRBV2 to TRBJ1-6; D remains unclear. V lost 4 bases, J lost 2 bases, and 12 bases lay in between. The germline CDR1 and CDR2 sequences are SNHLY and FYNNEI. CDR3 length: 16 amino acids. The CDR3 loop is CASSGGQSTYNSPLHF. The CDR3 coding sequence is TGTGCCAGCAGTGGGGGTCAGTCTACCTATAATTCACCCCTCCACTTT.

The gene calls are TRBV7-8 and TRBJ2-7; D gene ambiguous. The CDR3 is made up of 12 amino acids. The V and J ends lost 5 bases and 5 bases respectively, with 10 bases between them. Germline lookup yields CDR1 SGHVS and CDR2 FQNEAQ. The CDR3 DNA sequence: TGTGCCAGCAGCCACGTATATCACGAGCAGTACTTC. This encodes CASSHVYHEQYF.

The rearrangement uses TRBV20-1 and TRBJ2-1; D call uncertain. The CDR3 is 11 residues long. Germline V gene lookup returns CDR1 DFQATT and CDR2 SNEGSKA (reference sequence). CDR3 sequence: CRVGIWNEQFF. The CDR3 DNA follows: TGCAGGGTAGGAATTTGGAATGAGCAGTTCTTC.

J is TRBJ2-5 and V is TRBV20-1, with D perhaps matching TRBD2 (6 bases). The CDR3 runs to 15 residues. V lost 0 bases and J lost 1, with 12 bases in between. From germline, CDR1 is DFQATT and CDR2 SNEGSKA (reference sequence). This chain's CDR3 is CSARDWRGSQETQYF. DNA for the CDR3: TGCAGTGCTAGAGATTGGCGGGGCTCCCAAGAGACCCAGTACTTC.

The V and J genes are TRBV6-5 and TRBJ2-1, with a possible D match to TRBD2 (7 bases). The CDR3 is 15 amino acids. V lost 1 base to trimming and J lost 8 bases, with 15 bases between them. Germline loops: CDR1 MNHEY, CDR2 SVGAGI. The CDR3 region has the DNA TGTGCCAGCAGTTACTGGGGGGGGGCATTCGATGAGCAGTTCTTC. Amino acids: CASSYWGGAFDEQFF.

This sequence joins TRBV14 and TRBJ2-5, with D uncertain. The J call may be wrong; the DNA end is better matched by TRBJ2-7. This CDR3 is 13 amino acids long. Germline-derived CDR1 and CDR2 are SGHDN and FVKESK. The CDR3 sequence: CASSHTTNYEQYF. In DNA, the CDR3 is TGTGCCAGCAGCCATACGACCAACTACGAGCAGTACTTC.

DNA for the CDR3: TGTGCCAGCAGCTTAACAGGGAAAGGGCCCCAGTACTTC. Translated, it gives CASSLTGKGPQYF. V gene TRBV7-2 combines with J gene TRBJ2-5, with a weak D call TRBD1 (6 bases). Germline assignment: CDR1 SGHTA and CDR2 FQGNSA. This CDR3 spans 13 amino acids. The V and J ends lost 2 bases and 9 bases respectively, with 13 bases between them. The full variable domain, with the rest looked up from reference TRBV7-2 and TRBJ2-5, is GAGVSQSPSNKVTEKGKDVELRCDPISGHTALYWYRQSLGQGLEFLIYFQGNSAPDKSGLPSDRFSAERTGGSVSTLTIQRTQQEDSAVYLCASSLTGKGPQYFGPGTRLLVL.

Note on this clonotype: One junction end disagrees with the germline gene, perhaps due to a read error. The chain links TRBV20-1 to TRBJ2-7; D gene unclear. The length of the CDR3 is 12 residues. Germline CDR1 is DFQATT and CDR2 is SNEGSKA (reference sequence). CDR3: CSASAASHEQYF. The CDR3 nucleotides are TGCAGTGCCAGTGCAGCCTCCCACGAGCAGTACTTC.

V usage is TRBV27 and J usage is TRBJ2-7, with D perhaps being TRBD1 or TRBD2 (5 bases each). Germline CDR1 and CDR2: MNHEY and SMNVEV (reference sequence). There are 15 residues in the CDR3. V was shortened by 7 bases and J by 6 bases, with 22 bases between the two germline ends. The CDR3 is CASNSHSSGTAEQYF. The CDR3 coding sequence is TGTGCCAGCAACTCGCACAGCTCCGGGACCGCCGAGCAGTACTTC.

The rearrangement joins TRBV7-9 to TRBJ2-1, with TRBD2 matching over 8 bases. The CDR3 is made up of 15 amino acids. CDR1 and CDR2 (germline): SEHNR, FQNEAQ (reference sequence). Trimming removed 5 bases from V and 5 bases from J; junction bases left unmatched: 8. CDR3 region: CASSRWGTSDNEQFF. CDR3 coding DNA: TGTGCCAGCAGCCGGTGGGGGACTAGTGACAATGAGCAGTTCTTC.

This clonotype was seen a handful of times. Here the CDR3 reads CASSSWGSPYEQYF. In DNA form, the CDR3 reads TGTGCCAGCAGTTCATGGGGTTCTCCCTACGAGCAGTACTTC. The V call is TRBV28, the J call TRBJ2-7; D is undetermined. The V end lost 4 bases, the J end lost 2 bases, and 12 bases lay between the germline ends. The CDR3 is made up of 14 amino acids. The V gene's germline CDR1 is MDHEN and CDR2 SYDVKM.